This T cell receptor (beta chain) was recorded in a study of blood T cell repertoires in COVID-19. Study at large: Researchers got acute and convalescent COVID-19 samples from the United States, Italy and Spain.

This clone was recorded a few times. Clones were read by immunoSEQ multiplex PCR, and TCRdb kept only the in-frame ones, dropping some. Of approximately 210,000 clones detected, approximately 80% appear once; the ten largest clones hold around 4.5%. The TCR comes from a young man with acute COVID-19. The specimen was PBMCs or T cells enriched from blood (not recorded which).

CDR3 region: CASSLGEVAGRTDTQYF. The DNA of the CDR3 is TGTGCCAGCAGCTTAGGTGAGGTGGCGGGGCGCACAGATACGCAGTATTTT. This chain connects TRBV7-9 to TRBJ2-3, with D possibly TRBD2 on 6 matching bases. The V and J ends lost 1 base and 1 base respectively, with 15 bases between them. Germline-derived CDR1 and CDR2 are SEHNR and FQNEAQ (reference sequence). CDR3 size: 17 residues.